A single sample gave rise to the 27 T cell receptor beta chains below, sequenced in a study of blood T cell repertoires in COVID-19. Clones were sequenced by immunoSEQ multiplex PCR, and TCRdb holds only the in-frame ones, with some missing. The repertoire consists of about 320,000 clones, with over 75% occurring once and the leading ten covering approximately 7.5%. The material sequenced was peripheral blood. The receptor source for this set is a human donor in a cohort sampled during active COVID-19.

This chain links TRBV19 with TRBJ2-3, with 7 bases that match TRBD2. The V segment lost 3 bases and the J segment 1 base; nucleotides outside the gene matches: 7. CDR1 is LNHDA, CDR2 SQIVND, per germline (reference sequence). The CDR3 length is 16 residues. The CDR3 DNA sequence: TGTGCCAGTAGTATCAGCTGGGGAGGGGGCACAGATACGCAGTATTTT. Translating it yields CASSISWGGGTDTQYF.

This chain connects TRBV14 to TRBJ2-7, with TRBD2 matching over 12 bases. Germline values: CDR1 SGHDN, CDR2 FVKESK. V lost 1 base, J lost 3 bases, and 1 base stayed unmatched. The CDR3 totals 15 residues. CDR3 DNA sequence: TGTGCCAGCAGCCAAGCGACTAGCGGGGGCTACGAGCAGTACTTC. It translates to CASSQATSGGYEQYF.

The rearrangement joins TRBV7-9 to TRBJ2-7; perhaps TRBD1 as D (6 bases). The V end was cut by 4 bases, the J end by 5 bases, with 15 bases between. The CDR3 has 14 amino acids. Germline lookup yields CDR1 SEHNR and CDR2 FQNEAQ (reference sequence). CDR3 nucleotide sequence: TGTGCCAGCAGCTCAACAGACAGGTTCAACGAGCAGTACTTC. Its translation is CASSSTDRFNEQYF.

The chain is built from TRBV9 and TRBJ2-2; the D gene is possibly TRBD2 (5 bases). The V end was cut by 4 bases, the J end by 7 bases, with 11 bases between. Germline CDR1 SGDLS, CDR2 YYNGEE. This CDR3 spans 13 amino acids. Here the CDR3 DNA reads TGTGCCAGCAGCCCATCTCGGGGCGGGGAGCTGTTTTTT. As protein: CASSPSRGGELFF.

The count of this clone is one. This rearrangement joins TRBV6-5 to TRBJ1-1; D gene uncertain. The CDR3 sequence is 13 residues long. The V and J ends lost 6 bases and 0 bases respectively, with 8 bases between them. Germline CDR1 reads MNHEY; CDR2 reads SVGAGI. CDR3 sequence reads: CASRLTLNTEAFF. DNA for the CDR3: TGTGCCAGCAGACTCACTCTGAACACTGAAGCTTTCTTT.

This clone was picked up one time. V gene TRBV21-1 combines with J gene TRBJ1-2; TRBD1 reflects the table's D call only, with no check against the DNA. TRBV21-1 is given as a pseudogene. CDR3 length: 18 amino acids. DNA of the CDR3: TGTGCCAGCAGACCCGAGTTTTGCATGGACAGAAAATTCTATGGCTACACCTTC. It encodes CASRPEFCMDRKFYGYTF.

This chain links TRBV5-4 with TRBJ2-3, with TRBD2 matching 8 bases. CDR1 and CDR2 (germline): SGHNT, YYREEE (reference sequence). The CDR3 loop spans 17 amino acids. With 4 bases clipped from V and 1 base from J, the junction kept 11 bases outside the gene matches. CDR3 coding DNA: TGTGCCAGCAGCGGAGGATTCGGGGGGGGCGGCACAGATACGCAGTATTTT. It encodes CASSGGFGGGGTDTQYF. The entire variable domain, with the rest obtained from reference TRBV5-4 and TRBJ2-3, is as follows: ETGVTQSPTHLIKTRGQQVTLRCSSQSGHNTVSWYQQALGQGPQFIFQYYREEENGRGNFPPRFSGLQFPNYSSELNVNALELDDSALYLCASSGGFGGGGTDTQYFGPGTRLTVL.

This chain uses TRBV7-9 with TRBJ1-1; the match to TRBD1 covers 10 bases. This CDR3 is 14 amino acids long. Looked up from germline, CDR1 is SEHNR and CDR2 is FQNEAQ (reference sequence). The ends lost 6 bases at V and 2 bases at J; junction bases unmatched: 3. The CDR3 spells CASSWTGGNTEAFF. In DNA, the CDR3 is TGTGCCAGCAGTTGGACAGGGGGAAACACTGAAGCTTTCTTT.

The chain couples TRBV15 to TRBJ2-7; the match to TRBD1 covers 12 bases. This CDR3 has 13 amino acids. The germline gives CDR1 LNHNV, CDR2 YYDKDF (reference sequence). The V gene end was trimmed by 7 bases and the J gene end by 6 bases; junction bases not matched to a gene: 4. The DNA for the CDR3 is TGTGCCACCAAGGGACAGGGGGCTGGCGAGCAGTACTTC. Translating gives CATKGQGAGEQYF.

This chain connects TRBV11-1 to TRBJ1-1; possible D gene TRBD1, 5 bases. Per the germline V gene, CDR1 is SGHAT and CDR2 is FQDESV (reference sequence). This CDR3 is built from 13 residues. The V end was cut by 3 bases, the J end by 5 bases, with 10 bases between. The CDR3 coding sequence is TGTGCCAGCAGCTTTGGAGGGGAAACTGAAGCTTTCTTT. Encoded protein: CASSFGGETEAFF.

This chain connects TRBV2 to TRBJ1-2; 7 bases map to TRBD1. CDR1 and CDR2 (germline): SNHLY, FYNNEI. This CDR3 contains 12 residues. The V gene end was trimmed by 7 bases and the J gene end by 8 bases; junction bases not matched to a gene: 7. The CDR3 DNA is TGTGCCAGCAAAGGGACAGTAAGCGGCTACACCTTC. This translates into CASKGTVSGYTF.

The chain carries TRBV24-1 and TRBJ2-5; 8 bases are shared with TRBD1. The germline CDR1 and CDR2 sequences are KGHDR and SFDVKD. CDR3 length: 15 amino acids. Trimming at V came to 4 bases and at J to 5 bases, leaving 8 bases not matched to a gene. The CDR3 loop reads CATSDPDRERETQYF. In DNA form, the CDR3 reads TGTGCCACCAGTGACCCGGACAGGGAGAGGGAGACCCAGTACTTC.

The J gene is TRBJ1-6, the V gene TRBV6-5, with a weak D call TRBD1 (6 bases). The germline V gene has CDR1 MNHEY and CDR2 SVGAGI. Trimming left V 2 bases short and J 9 bases short, with 11 bases between. The CDR3 runs to 14 residues. The CDR3 sequence is CASSYQGRSSPLHF. CDR3 coding DNA: TGTGCCAGCAGTTACCAGGGGAGAAGTTCACCCCTCCACTTT.

The gene calls are TRBV6-5 and TRBJ2-3; 13 bases map to TRBD2. This CDR3 has 15 residues. With V trimmed by 7 bases and J by 1 base, 2 bases remained unmatched. From germline, CDR1 is MNHEY and CDR2 SVGAGI. As DNA, the CDR3 is TGTGCCAGCAAAGGACTAGCGGGGGGCACAGATACGCAGTATTTT. It encodes CASKGLAGGTDTQYF.

In its sample, this clone was seen many times. The same CDR3 arises from other DNA sequences in this sample as well. This chain connects TRBV12-3 or TRBV12-4 to TRBJ2-1; no clear D. The CDR3 has 13 residues. The germline V and J ends were trimmed by 2 bases and 5 bases, with 7 bases remaining between them. CDR3 amino acids: CASSLFPNNEQFF. The CDR3 DNA is TGTGCCAGCAGTTTATTTCCCAACAATGAGCAGTTCTTC.

The V gene is TRBV7-2, the J gene TRBJ1-6; TRBD1 might be the D (5 bases). Germline CDR1 is SGHTA and CDR2 is FQGNSA. Trimming removed 4 bases at V and 10 bases at J, with 11 bases between. This CDR3 has 13 amino acids. The chain's CDR3 is CASSSRVQSPLHF. The CDR3 bases are TGTGCCAGCAGCTCCAGGGTACAATCACCCCTCCACTTT.

The gene calls are TRBV5-1 and TRBJ1-1; the match to TRBD1 covers 9 bases. The CDR3 spans 15 residues. V trimming: 0 bases; J trimming: 3 bases; junction bases outside the gene matches: 3. Germline lookup yields CDR1 SGHRS and CDR2 YFSETQ. CDR3 nucleotide sequence: TGCGCCAGCAGCTTGGCCTACAGGGGGCACACTGAAGCTTTCTTT. Its protein is CASSLAYRGHTEAFF.

CDR3 in amino acids: CASSLSQGGVDGYTF. In nucleotides, the CDR3 is TGTGCCAGCAGTTTATCTCAGGGCGGGGTGGATGGCTACACCTTC. V and J are TRBV27 and TRBJ1-2; D is perhaps TRBD1 (5 bases). Per germline, CDR1 MNHEY and CDR2 SMNVEV (reference sequence). CDR3 size: 15 residues. V lost 0 bases and J 6 bases, leaving 14 bases between the germline ends.

The rearrangement uses TRBV18 and TRBJ2-7; D is possibly TRBD1 (5 bases). The CDR3 totals 14 residues. V was pared by 3 bases and J by 1 base, with 10 bases between. Looked up from germline, CDR1 is KGHSH and CDR2 is LQKENI. CDR3 protein: CASSPRQGSYEQYF. The CDR3 nucleotides are TGTGCCAGCTCACCCCGCCAGGGATCCTACGAGCAGTACTTC.

V usage is TRBV19 and J usage is TRBJ1-5; TRBD1 aligns across 8 bases. The CDR3 sequence is 15 residues long. The V and J ends lost 3 bases and 5 bases, in that order; junction bases with no gene match: 6. From germline, CDR1 is LNHDA and CDR2 SQIVND (reference sequence). The CDR3 region is CASSILDREYQPQHF. CDR3 bases: TGTGCCAGTAGTATTCTGGACAGGGAGTATCAGCCCCAGCATTTT.

The chain employs TRBV7-3 and TRBJ2-3; 11 bases agree with TRBD1. The CDR3 has 14 residues. The trim removed 1 base at V and 6 bases at J, leaving 0 bases unmatched. CDR1 is SGHTA, CDR2 FQGTGA, per germline. Here the CDR3 reads CASSLRDRGDTQYF. CDR3 DNA sequence: TGTGCCAGCAGCTTAAGGGACAGGGGGGATACGCAGTATTTT.

The J gene is TRBJ2-7, the V gene TRBV7-9; TRBD2 matches at 10 bases. V was clipped by 5 bases and J by 6 bases; unmatched bases: 7. CDR3 length: 14 amino acids. The germline V gene has CDR1 SEHNR and CDR2 FQNEAQ (reference sequence). The CDR3 DNA reads TGTGCCAGCAGCCCCCTGGTAGCGGGGGGCGAGCAGTACTTC. This encodes CASSPLVAGGEQYF.

The V gene is TRBV7-7, the J gene TRBJ1-5; 9 bases map to TRBD1. The CDR3 has 15 amino acids. Germline loops: CDR1 SSHAT, CDR2 FNYEAQ (reference sequence). The V segment lost 4 bases and the J segment 6 bases; nucleotides outside the gene matches: 7. The CDR3 protein is CASSSRDRVIQPQHF. CDR3 bases: TGTGCCAGCAGCTCCCGGGACAGGGTAATTCAGCCCCAGCATTTT.

The chain has TRBV7-3 and TRBJ2-7; 8 nucleotides match TRBD1. The length of the CDR3 is 15 residues. CDR1 and CDR2 (germline): SGHTA, FQGTGA. V trimming: 4 bases; J trimming: 3 bases; junction bases outside the gene matches: 8. Written as DNA, the CDR3 is TGTGCCAGCAGCTCTGGACAGGGAATAGGCTACGAGCAGTACTTC. Encoded protein: CASSSGQGIGYEQYF.

This clone was observed a few times. The chain is built from TRBV18 and TRBJ2-2, with D possibly being TRBD1 (5 bases). The CDR3 contains 15 residues. CDR1 and CDR2 (germline): KGHSH, LQKENI. V was clipped by 3 bases and J by 7 bases, with 15 bases between them. CDR3 nucleotide sequence: TGTGCCAGCTCACCGAGTCAGGACACAGGCGGGGAGCTGTTTTTT. This encodes CASSPSQDTGGELFF.

In this sample, this clone turned up many times. This sample includes further DNA sequences coding for the same CDR3. V gene TRBV9 combines with J gene TRBJ1-6, with D perhaps matching TRBD1 (5 bases). Trimming took 2 bases from V and 7 from J, leaving 7 bases between them. The V gene's germline CDR1 is SGDLS and CDR2 YYNGEE. The CDR3 runs 13 residues. DNA for the CDR3: TGTGCCAGCAGCGTTACAGGCAATTCACCCCTCCACTTT. Translating gives CASSVTGNSPLHF. Combining the CDR3 with reference TRBV9 and TRBJ1-6 gives the whole variable domain DSGVTQTPKHLITATGQRVTLRCSPRSGDLSVYWYQQSLDQGLQFLIQYYNGEERAKGNILERFSAQQFPDLHSELNLSSLELGDSALYFCASSVTGNSPLHFGNGTRLTVT.

CDR3 DNA sequence: TGTGCCACCAGTGTTACTAGCGGGGATGTAGATACGCAGTATTTT. Amino acid sequence: CATSVTSGDVDTQYF. The V gene is TRBV24-1, the J gene TRBJ2-3, with 10 bases lining up with TRBD2. Germline V gives CDR1 KGHDR, CDR2 SFDVKD. V gave up 5 bases and J gave up 5 bases; unmatched junction bases: 6. The CDR3 extends over 15 amino acids.